The 28 T cell receptor beta chains below come from one sample, sequenced in a study of molecular identifiers for immune sequencing clone quantification. MiXCR was run by TCRdb on the PCR reads, yielding one entry per CDR3 protein. In the table there are about 640,000 distinct CDR3 sequences, around 20% of which are singletons. The sequencing sample was made of naive CD8+ T cells from blood, with Jurkat cell RNA spiked in. Subset here: FACS-sorted CD8+CD4-CCR7+CD45RA+ naive T cells. The receptors were sampled from a human donor in good health. Some libraries in this study had Jurkat cell RNA spiked in.

V and J are TRBV4-3 and TRBJ1-2, with a weak D call TRBD1 (5 bases). This CDR3 has 17 amino acids. The V gene's germline CDR1 is LGHNA and CDR2 YSLEER. Trimming stripped 0 bases from V and 4 bases from J, with 18 bases between. CDR3 bases: TGCGCCAGCAGCCAAGACCAAGGGAAGGGGCTTATCTATGGCTACACCTTC. Translated, it gives CASSQDQGKGLIYGYTF.

As for this clonotype: A much larger clonotype is one base distant, so this may be a read error. The gene calls are TRBV19 and TRBJ1-2; the D gene is possibly TRBD1 (5 bases). The CDR3 loop spans 14 amino acids. V gave up 7 bases and J gave up 4 bases, with 16 bases separating them. Germline V gene sequence: CDR1 LNHDA, CDR2 SQIVND (reference sequence). The chain's CDR3 is CASNPGYGTYGYTF. The CDR3 nucleotides are TGTGCCAGTAATCCAGGGTATGGGACCTATGGCTACACCTTC.

This clonotype was picked up many times. The rearrangement links TRBV2 to TRBJ1-1; D is unresolved. With 2 bases removed from V and 6 bases from J, the gap between germline ends came to 10 bases. The CDR3 runs 13 residues. Germline V lookup: CDR1 SNHLY, CDR2 FYNNEI. The CDR3 protein is CASSEPPFPEAFF. CDR3 sequence (DNA): TGTGCCAGCAGTGAACCCCCATTCCCTGAAGCTTTCTTT.

This clonotype was counted at least ten times. The J gene is TRBJ1-1, the V gene TRBV7-9; 8 bases fit TRBD1. Looked up from germline, CDR1 is SEHNR and CDR2 is FQNEAQ (reference sequence). The CDR3 is 17 residues long. The V gene end was trimmed by 5 bases and the J gene end by 3 bases; junction bases not matched to a gene: 14. CDR3: CASSKGQGSIWDTEAFF. CDR3 sequence (DNA): TGTGCCAGCAGCAAAGGACAGGGTAGTATTTGGGACACTGAAGCTTTCTTT.

In this sample, this clonotype turned up a few times. Just one base apart from a much larger clone, this may be a read error. This chain joins TRBV4-3 and TRBJ2-3; D is possibly TRBD1 (6 bases). The CDR3 has 15 residues. The germline V gene has CDR1 LGHNA and CDR2 YSLEER. V gave up 4 bases and J gave up 2 bases, with 13 bases separating them. Written as DNA, the CDR3 is TGCGCCAGCAGCCGAGATGGGGGCCCCACAGATACGCAGTATTTT. Its translation is CASSRDGGPTDTQYF.

The chain combines TRBV5-1 with TRBJ2-7; D may be TRBD2 (5 bases). The V end lost 5 bases, the J end lost 3 bases, and 12 bases lay between the germline ends. CDR3 length: 13 amino acids. Per germline, CDR1 SGHRS and CDR2 YFSETQ. The CDR3 here is CASSYGENYEQYF. DNA for the CDR3: TGCGCCAGCAGTTACGGGGAGAACTACGAGCAGTACTTC.

This clonotype was seen repeatedly, ten times or more. The genes are TRBV15 and TRBJ2-3; no clear D. Germline V gives CDR1 LNHNV, CDR2 YYDKDF (reference sequence). The CDR3 length is 14 residues. V was cut by 1 base and J by 0 bases, with 5 bases left in between. CDR3 nucleotides: TGTGCCACCAGCAGAGTTGACAGCACAGATACGCAGTATTTT. This translates into CATSRVDSTDTQYF.

Concerning this clonotype: Just one base apart from a much larger clone, this may be a read error. This rearrangement joins TRBV6-5 to TRBJ1-2; no clear D. Germline V CDR1 and CDR2: MNHEY, SVGAGI. V was pared by 8 bases and J by 8 bases, with 18 bases between. The CDR3 runs 13 residues. As DNA, the CDR3 is TGTGCCAGCGGTCTAGCTAGCCTGAGGGGCTACACCTTC. It translates to CASGLASLRGYTF.

This clonotype was seen ten or more times. This chain links TRBV6-5 with TRBJ1-2, with D unresolved. From germline, CDR1 is MNHEY and CDR2 SVGAGI. The CDR3 extends over 13 amino acids. V was trimmed by 2 bases and J by 0 bases, leaving 4 bases between them. The CDR3: CASSYAANYGYTF. For the CDR3, the DNA is TGTGCCAGCAGTTACGCCGCTAACTATGGCTACACCTTC.

This clonotype was observed many times. This chain joins TRBV27 and TRBJ2-7; TRBD2 might be the D (6 bases). CDR1 and CDR2 from the germline V gene are MNHEY and SMNVEV (reference sequence). Trimming took 2 bases from V and 0 from J, leaving 8 bases between them. This CDR3 contains 14 residues. Written as DNA, the CDR3 is TGTGCCAGCAGTTTAACGGGGGACTCCTACGAGCAGTACTTC. Protein product: CASSLTGDSYEQYF.

Points on this clonotype: A much larger clone lies a single base off, so this may be a read error. DNA for the CDR3: TGTGCCATCAGTGCCGGCCCTGAAGCAGATACGCAGTATTTT. It is translated as CAISAGPEADTQYF. The chain is built from TRBV10-3 and TRBJ2-3; D is unclear. The germline V gene encodes CDR1 ENHRY and CDR2 SYGVKD. Trimming took 4 bases from V and 4 from J, leaving 12 bases between them. CDR3 length: 14 residues.

This clonotype was picked up a small number of times. The CDR3, as DNA: TGTGCCAGCAGTTTACGAGGACTAGCGGGAAGAAGTAGTGCAGATACGCAGTATTTT. This sequence encodes CASSLRGLAGRSSADTQYF. This chain joins TRBV27 and TRBJ2-3; TRBD2 agrees at 12 bases. There are 19 residues in the CDR3. The germline CDR1 and CDR2 sequences are MNHEY and SMNVEV (reference sequence). Trimming cost V 2 bases and J 4 bases; bases outside gene matches: 13.

Notes on this clonotype: This may stem from a read error, because a much larger clone lies one nucleotide away. The rearrangement links TRBV4-3 to TRBJ1-3; D gene ambiguous. V shed 1 base and J shed 0 bases, with 7 bases lying between them. Per the germline V gene, CDR1 is LGHNA and CDR2 is YSLEER. The CDR3 sequence is 15 residues long. As DNA, the CDR3 is TGCGCCAGCAGCCAAGCACCACGCTCTGGAAACACCATATATTTT. This translates into CASSQAPRSGNTIYF.

In this sample, this clonotype turned up many times. J is TRBJ2-5 and V is TRBV19, with D possibly TRBD2 on 5 matching bases. The CDR3 covers 13 residues. Trimming took 5 bases from V and 4 from J, leaving 11 bases between them. Germline CDR1 LNHDA, CDR2 SQIVND (reference sequence). The CDR3 is CASSLVSGETQYF. The CDR3 DNA reads as TGTGCCAGTAGTTTGGTCAGCGGAGAGACCCAGTACTTC. The full variable domain, in which reference TRBV19 and TRBJ2-5 provide the parts outside the CDR3, is DGGITQSPKYLFRKEGQNVTLSCEQNLNHDAMYWYRQDPGQGLRLIYYSQIVNDFQKGDIAEGYSVSREKKESFPLTVTSAQKNPTAFYLCASSLVSGETQYFGPGTRLLVL.

This clonotype has ten or more counts. The chain joins TRBV19 to TRBJ2-2; unclear D gene. Germline V gene lookup returns CDR1 LNHDA and CDR2 SQIVND (reference sequence). This CDR3 has 12 amino acids. Between the trimmed V and J ends, which lost 7 bases and 5 bases, there was a span of 8 bases. CDR3 in DNA: TGTGCCAGTATCTTCGAGACCGGGGAGCTGTTTTTT. It encodes CASIFETGELFF.

Notes on this clonotype: The CDR3 end shows no conserved phenylalanine or tryptophan, and so a read error is likely. The chain employs TRBV27 and TRBJ1-4; D remains unclear. This CDR3 spans 13 amino acids. Germline V CDR1 and CDR2: MNHEY, SMNVEV (reference sequence). V was trimmed by 6 bases and J by 5 bases, leaving 10 bases between them. The chain's CDR3 is CASSPTGNEKLFL. The CDR3 DNA sequence: TGTGCCAGCAGCCCTACTGGCAATGAAAAACTGTTTCTT.

With respect to this clonotype: With a much larger clone just one base away, this may be a read error. The chain links TRBV12-3 or TRBV12-4 to TRBJ1-2, with no clear D. The CDR3 runs 14 residues. V was pared by 7 bases and J by 0 bases, with 12 bases between. CDR3 protein: CASITATANYGYTF. The DNA of the CDR3 is TGTGCCAGCATCACGGCAACCGCTAACTATGGCTACACCTTC.

This clonotype was picked up many times. This chain links TRBV7-6 with TRBJ2-3; 10 bases fit TRBD2. The CDR3 sequence is 15 residues long. J gave up 4 bases and V 5 bases, and 6 bases lay outside the gene matches. The germline V gene encodes CDR1 SGHVS and CDR2 FNYEAQ. DNA of the CDR3: TGTGCCAGCAGCAAAACTAGCGGGGAACCAGATACGCAGTATTTT. This sequence encodes CASSKTSGEPDTQYF.

Remarks on this clonotype: A much larger clonotype is one base distant, so this may be a read error. The chain carries TRBV14 and TRBJ2-1, with TRBD2 matching 9 bases. Germline V gene lookup returns CDR1 SGHDN and CDR2 FVKESK. The ends lost 4 bases at V and 10 bases at J; junction bases unmatched: 5. The CDR3 is made up of 13 amino acids. The CDR3 spells CASSPGLAQEQFF. Here the CDR3 DNA reads TGTGCCAGCAGCCCGGGACTAGCTCAGGAGCAGTTCTTC.

This clonotype occurred many times. V usage is TRBV7-9 and J usage is TRBJ2-2; D remains ambiguous. Trimming cost V 10 bases and J 5 bases, with 11 bases left between them. The CDR3 sequence is 12 residues long. Germline CDR1 reads SEHNR; CDR2 reads FQNEAQ (reference sequence). CDR3 amino acids: CANTLVTGELFF. The DNA of the CDR3 is TGTGCCAATACGTTGGTAACCGGGGAGCTGTTTTTT. Full variable domain (rest looked up from reference TRBV7-9 and TRBJ2-2): DTGVSQNPRHKITKRGQNVTFRCDPISEHNRLYWYRQTLGQGPEFLTYFQNEAQLEKSRLLSDRFSAERPKGSFSTLEIQRTEQGDSAMYLCANTLVTGELFFGEGSRLTVL.

Note on this clonotype: This may arise from a read error, as a much more abundant clone is one base away. The rearrangement joins TRBV6-2 or TRBV6-3 to TRBJ2-3; tentative D call: TRBD1 (5 bases). Germline CDR1 MNHEY, CDR2 SVGEGT. The CDR3 covers 14 residues. The CDR3 loop is CASSYWTITGTQYF. The CDR3 DNA reads as TGTGCCAGCAGTTATTGGACAATCACAGGTACGCAGTATTTT.

This CDR3 is CASSEYNQPQHF. CDR3 in DNA: TGTGCCAGCAGTGAATACAATCAGCCCCAGCATTTT. J is TRBJ1-5 and V is TRBV6-9, with D uncertain. The CDR3 length is 12 residues. Trimming took off 5 bases at V and 3 bases at J, with 5 bases between the two ends. The germline V gene has CDR1 MNHGY and CDR2 SVAAGI.

This clonotype was observed many times. The chain combines TRBV12-3 or TRBV12-4 with TRBJ2-3; 9 bases are shared with TRBD1. The CDR3 has 15 amino acids. V was pared by 6 bases and J by 6 bases, with 10 bases of the junction left unmatched. CDR3 DNA: TGTGCCAGCAGCCCAGCAGGACAGGGGCCGGATACGCAGTATTTT. Amino acids: CASSPAGQGPDTQYF.

Worth noting for this clonotype: A much larger clone differs by one base, so this may be a read error. V is TRBV13 and J is TRBJ2-5; tentatively, D is TRBD2 (5 bases). In germline, CDR1 is PRHDT, CDR2 FYEKMQ (reference sequence). The CDR3 consists of 15 residues. The DNA for the CDR3 is TGTGCCAGCAGGGAGTGGGGAAGCGGAGTAGAGCCCCAGTACTTC. Encoded protein: CASREWGSGVEPQYF. Drawing the rest from reference TRBV13 and TRBJ2-5, the complete variable domain is AAGVIQSPRHLIKEKRETATLKCYPIPRHDTVYWYQQGPGQDPQFLISFYEKMQSDKGSIPDRFSAQQFSDYHSELNMSSLELGDSALYFCASREWGSGVEPQYFGPGTRLLVL.

This clonotype showed up just a few times. This rearrangement joins TRBV27 to TRBJ2-5; 9 nucleotides line up with TRBD1. The germline CDR1 and CDR2 sequences are MNHEY and SMNVEV (reference sequence). CDR3 size: 16 residues. With 5 bases clipped from V and 1 base from J, the junction kept 8 bases outside the gene matches. The CDR3 reads CASSPHRGRVQETQYF. CDR3 bases: TGTGCCAGCAGTCCCCACAGGGGGCGGGTCCAAGAGACCCAGTACTTC.

This clonotype was found many times. This chain uses TRBV20-1 with TRBJ2-3; D gene unclear. CDR1 and CDR2 (germline): DFQATT, SNEGSKA (reference sequence). V was pared by 0 bases and J by 2 bases, with 9 bases between. The CDR3 is made up of 14 amino acids. This CDR3 reads CSARDIPPTDTQYF. The CDR3, as DNA: TGCAGTGCTAGAGATATCCCCCCCACAGATACGCAGTATTTT.

The chain has TRBV4-3 and TRBJ1-2; tentative D call: TRBD1 (6 bases). The CDR3 runs to 15 residues. CDR1 is LGHNA and CDR2 is YSLEER in the germline V gene. V lost 3 bases to trimming and J lost 8 bases, with 19 bases between them. The CDR3: CASSQGVTGLWGYTF. In DNA form, the CDR3 reads TGCGCCAGCAGCCAGGGGGTTACAGGGTTATGGGGCTACACCTTC.

A few counts support this clonotype. A much larger clone is a single base away; this may be a read error. The CDR3: CASSLITRTTGAADTQYF. The CDR3, as DNA: TGTGCCAGCAGCTTAATAACGCGTACGACAGGGGCCGCAGATACGCAGTATTTT. The chain joins TRBV7-9 to TRBJ2-3, with 8 bases fitting TRBD1. V lost 2 bases to trimming and J lost 4 bases; unmatched junction nucleotides: 14. The CDR3 runs to 18 residues. Germline lookup yields CDR1 SEHNR and CDR2 FQNEAQ (reference sequence).